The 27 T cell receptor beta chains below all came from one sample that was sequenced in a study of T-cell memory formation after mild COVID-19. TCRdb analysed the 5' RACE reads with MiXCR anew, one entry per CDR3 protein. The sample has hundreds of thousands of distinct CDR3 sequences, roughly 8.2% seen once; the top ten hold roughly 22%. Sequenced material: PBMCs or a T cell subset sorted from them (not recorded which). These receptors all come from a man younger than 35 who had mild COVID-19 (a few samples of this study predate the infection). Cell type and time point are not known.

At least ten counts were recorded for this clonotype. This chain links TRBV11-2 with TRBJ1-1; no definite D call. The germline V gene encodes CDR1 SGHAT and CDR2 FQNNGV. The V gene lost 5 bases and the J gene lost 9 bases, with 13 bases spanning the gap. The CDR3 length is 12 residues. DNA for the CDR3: TGTGCCAGCAGCGCTTGGCCCCCCCAAGCTTTCTTT. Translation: CASSAWPPQAFF.

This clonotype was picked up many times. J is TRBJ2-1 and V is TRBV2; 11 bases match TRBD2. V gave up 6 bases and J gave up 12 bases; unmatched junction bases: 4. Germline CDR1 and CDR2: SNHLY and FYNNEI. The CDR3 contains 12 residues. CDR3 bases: TGTGCCAGCAGGGCTAGCGGGGGGTCGCAGTTCTTC. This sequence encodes CASRASGGSQFF.

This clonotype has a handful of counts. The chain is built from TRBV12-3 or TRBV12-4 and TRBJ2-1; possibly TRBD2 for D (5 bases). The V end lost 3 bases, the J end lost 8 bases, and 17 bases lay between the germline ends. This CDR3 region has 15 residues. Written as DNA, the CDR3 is TGTGCCAGCAGTTTTGGGGAGAAACCGGCGGATGAGCAGTTCTTC. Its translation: CASSFGEKPADEQFF.

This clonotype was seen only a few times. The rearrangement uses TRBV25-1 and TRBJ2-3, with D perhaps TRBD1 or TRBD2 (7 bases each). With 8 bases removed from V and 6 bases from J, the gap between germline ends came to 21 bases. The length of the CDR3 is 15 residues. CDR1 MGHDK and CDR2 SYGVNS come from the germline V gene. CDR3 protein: CASSTREGAADTQYF. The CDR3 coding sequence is TGTGCCAGCTCCACGAGGGAGGGGGCGGCGGATACGCAGTATTTT.

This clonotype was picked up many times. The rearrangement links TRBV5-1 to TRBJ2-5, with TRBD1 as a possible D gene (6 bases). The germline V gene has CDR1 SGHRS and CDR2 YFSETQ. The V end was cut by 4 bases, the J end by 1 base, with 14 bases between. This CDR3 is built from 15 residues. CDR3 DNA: TGCGCCAGCAGCCCTTTCCGACAGGTCCAAGAGACCCAGTACTTC. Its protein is CASSPFRQVQETQYF.

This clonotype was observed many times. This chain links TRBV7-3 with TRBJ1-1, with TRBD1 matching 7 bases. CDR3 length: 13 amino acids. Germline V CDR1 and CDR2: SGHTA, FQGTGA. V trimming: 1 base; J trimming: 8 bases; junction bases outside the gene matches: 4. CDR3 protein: CASSLMAGGEAFF. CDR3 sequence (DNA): TGTGCCAGCAGCTTAATGGCAGGGGGAGAAGCTTTCTTT.

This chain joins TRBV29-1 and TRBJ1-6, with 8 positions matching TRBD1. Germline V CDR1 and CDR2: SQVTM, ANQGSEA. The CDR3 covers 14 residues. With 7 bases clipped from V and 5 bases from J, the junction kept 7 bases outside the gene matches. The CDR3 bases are TGCAGCGGGTGTCGGACAGGGCATAATTCACCCCTCCACTTT. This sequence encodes CSGCRTGHNSPLHF.

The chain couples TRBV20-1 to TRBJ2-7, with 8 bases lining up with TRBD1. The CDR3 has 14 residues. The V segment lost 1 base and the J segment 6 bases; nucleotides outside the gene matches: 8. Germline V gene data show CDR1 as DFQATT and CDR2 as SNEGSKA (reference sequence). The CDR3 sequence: CSARGGQGNGEQYV. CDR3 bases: TGCAGTGCTAGAGGCGGACAGGGCAACGGCGAGCAGTACGTC.

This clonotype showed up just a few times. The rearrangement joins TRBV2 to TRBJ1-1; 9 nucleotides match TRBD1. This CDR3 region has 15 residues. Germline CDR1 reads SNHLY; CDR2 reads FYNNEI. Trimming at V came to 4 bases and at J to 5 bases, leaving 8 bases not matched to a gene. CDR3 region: CASSANRGLGTEAFF. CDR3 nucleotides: TGTGCCAGCAGTGCTAACAGGGGGCTGGGGACTGAAGCTTTCTTT.

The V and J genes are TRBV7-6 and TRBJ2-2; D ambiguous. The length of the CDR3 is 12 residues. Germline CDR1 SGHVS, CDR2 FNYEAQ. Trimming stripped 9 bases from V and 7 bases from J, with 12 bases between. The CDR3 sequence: CASSYSVGELFF. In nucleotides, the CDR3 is TGTGCCAGTTCCTATTCCGTCGGGGAGCTGTTTTTT.

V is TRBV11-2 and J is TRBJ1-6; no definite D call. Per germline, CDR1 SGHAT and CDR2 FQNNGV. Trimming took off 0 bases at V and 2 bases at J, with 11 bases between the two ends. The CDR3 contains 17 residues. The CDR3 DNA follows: TGTGCCAGCAGCTTAGAGGCAGGAGGCCCCTATAATTCACCCCTCCACTTT. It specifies CASSLEAGGPYNSPLHF.

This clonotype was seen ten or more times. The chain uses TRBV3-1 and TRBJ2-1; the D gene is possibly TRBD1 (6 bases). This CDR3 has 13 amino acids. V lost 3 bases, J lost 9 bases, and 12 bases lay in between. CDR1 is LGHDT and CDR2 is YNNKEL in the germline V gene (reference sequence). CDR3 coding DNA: TGTGCCAGCAGCCACCTAGACAGGTTTGAGCAGTTCTTC. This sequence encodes CASSHLDRFEQFF.

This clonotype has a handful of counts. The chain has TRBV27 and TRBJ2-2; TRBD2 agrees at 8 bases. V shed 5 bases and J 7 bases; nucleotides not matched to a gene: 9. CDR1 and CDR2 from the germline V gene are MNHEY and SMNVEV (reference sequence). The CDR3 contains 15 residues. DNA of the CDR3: TGTGCCAGCAGTCCAAGCGGGGGTTACTTCGGGGAGCTGTTTTTT. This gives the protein CASSPSGGYFGELFF.

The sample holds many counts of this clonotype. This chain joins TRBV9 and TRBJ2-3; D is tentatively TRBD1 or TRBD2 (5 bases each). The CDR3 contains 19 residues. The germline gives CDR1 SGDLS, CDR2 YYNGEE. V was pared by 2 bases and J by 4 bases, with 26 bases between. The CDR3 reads CASSVAAGPRDLLADTQYF. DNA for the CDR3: TGTGCCAGCAGCGTGGCAGCCGGGCCCAGGGACCTCTTGGCAGATACGCAGTATTTT.

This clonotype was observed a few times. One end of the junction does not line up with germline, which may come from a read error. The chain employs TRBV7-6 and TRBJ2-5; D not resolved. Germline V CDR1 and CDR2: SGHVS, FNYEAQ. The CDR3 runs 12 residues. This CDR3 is CASSIRALRGGF. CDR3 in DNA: TGTGCCAGCAGCATCCGGGCCCTACGTGGCGGCTTC.

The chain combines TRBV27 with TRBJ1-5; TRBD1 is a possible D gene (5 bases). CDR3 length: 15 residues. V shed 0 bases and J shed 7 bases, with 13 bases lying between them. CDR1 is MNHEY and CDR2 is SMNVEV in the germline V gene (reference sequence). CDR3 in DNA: TGTGCCAGCAGTTTATCGCCGGGGCCGGGGCAGCCCCAGCATTTT. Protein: CASSLSPGPGQPQHF.

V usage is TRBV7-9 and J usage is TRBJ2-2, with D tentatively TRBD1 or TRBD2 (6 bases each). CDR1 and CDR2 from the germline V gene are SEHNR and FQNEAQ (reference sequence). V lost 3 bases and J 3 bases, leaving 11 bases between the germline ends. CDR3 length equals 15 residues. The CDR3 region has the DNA TGTGCCAGCAGCTTCACGGGGGCTTACACCGGGGAGCTGTTTTTT. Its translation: CASSFTGAYTGELFF. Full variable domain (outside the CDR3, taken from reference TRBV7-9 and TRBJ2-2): DTGVSQNPRHKITKRGQNVTFRCDPISEHNRLYWYRQTLGQGPEFLTYFQNEAQLEKSRLLSDRFSAERPKGSFSTLEIQRTEQGDSAMYLCASSFTGAYTGELFFGEGSRLTVL.

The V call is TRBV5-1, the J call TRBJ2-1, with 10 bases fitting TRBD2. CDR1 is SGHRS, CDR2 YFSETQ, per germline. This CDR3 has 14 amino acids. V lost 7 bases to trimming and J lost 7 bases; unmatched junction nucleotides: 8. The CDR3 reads CASSLAGAVNEQFF. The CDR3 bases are TGCGCCAGCTCCCTAGCGGGGGCGGTAAATGAGCAGTTCTTC.

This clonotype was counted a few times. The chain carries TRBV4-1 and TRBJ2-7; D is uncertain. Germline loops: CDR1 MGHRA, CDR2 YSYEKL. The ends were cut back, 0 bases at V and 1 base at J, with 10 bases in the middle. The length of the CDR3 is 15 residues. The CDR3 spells CASSQDFLKSYEQYF. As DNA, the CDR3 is TGCGCCAGCAGCCAAGACTTTCTGAAGTCCTACGAGCAGTACTTC.

The CDR3 protein is CASSFDGSSGNTIYF. In nucleotides, the CDR3 is TGTGCCAGCAGCTTTGACGGCTCCTCTGGAAACACCATATATTTT. The chain uses TRBV7-9 and TRBJ1-3; D unresolved. CDR3 size: 15 residues. The germline gives CDR1 SEHNR, CDR2 FQNEAQ (reference sequence). Trimming stripped 3 bases from V and 0 bases from J, with 9 bases between.

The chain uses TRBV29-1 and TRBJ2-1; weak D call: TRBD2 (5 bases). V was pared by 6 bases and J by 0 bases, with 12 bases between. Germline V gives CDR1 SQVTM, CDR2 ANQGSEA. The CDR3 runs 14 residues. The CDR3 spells CSVPGGSSYNEQFF. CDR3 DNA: TGCAGCGTCCCCGGAGGAAGCTCCTACAATGAGCAGTTCTTC.

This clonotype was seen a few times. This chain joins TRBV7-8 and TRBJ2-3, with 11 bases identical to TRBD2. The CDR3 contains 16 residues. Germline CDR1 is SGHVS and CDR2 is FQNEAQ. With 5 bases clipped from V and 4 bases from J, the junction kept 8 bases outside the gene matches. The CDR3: CASSRLAGGPADTQYF. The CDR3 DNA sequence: TGTGCCAGCAGCCGGCTAGCGGGGGGCCCCGCAGATACGCAGTATTTT.

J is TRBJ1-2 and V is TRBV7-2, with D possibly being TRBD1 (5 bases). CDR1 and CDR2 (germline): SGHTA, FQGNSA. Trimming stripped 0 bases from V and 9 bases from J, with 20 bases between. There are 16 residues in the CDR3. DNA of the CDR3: TGTGCCAGCAGCTTAGCGGGGCGGACGAATCTATGGCGCTACACCTTC. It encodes CASSLAGRTNLWRYTF.

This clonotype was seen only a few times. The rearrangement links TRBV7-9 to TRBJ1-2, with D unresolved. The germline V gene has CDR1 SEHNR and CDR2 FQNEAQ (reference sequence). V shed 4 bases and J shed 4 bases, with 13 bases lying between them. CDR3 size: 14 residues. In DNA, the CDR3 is TGTGCCAGCAGCTCGCAGCCGGCGGCCTATGGCTACACCTTC. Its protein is CASSSQPAAYGYTF.

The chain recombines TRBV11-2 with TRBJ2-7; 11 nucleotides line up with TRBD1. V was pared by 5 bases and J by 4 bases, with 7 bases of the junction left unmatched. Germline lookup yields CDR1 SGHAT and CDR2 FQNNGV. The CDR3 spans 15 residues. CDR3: CASSPRTGGIYEQYF. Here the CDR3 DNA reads TGTGCCAGCAGCCCAAGGACAGGGGGCATATACGAGCAGTACTTC.

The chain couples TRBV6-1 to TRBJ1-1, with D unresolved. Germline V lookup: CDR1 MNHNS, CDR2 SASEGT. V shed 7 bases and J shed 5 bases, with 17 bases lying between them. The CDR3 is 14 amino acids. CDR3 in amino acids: CASNNIGLGTEAFF. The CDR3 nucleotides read TGTGCCAGCAATAATATCGGGTTGGGAACTGAAGCTTTCTTT.

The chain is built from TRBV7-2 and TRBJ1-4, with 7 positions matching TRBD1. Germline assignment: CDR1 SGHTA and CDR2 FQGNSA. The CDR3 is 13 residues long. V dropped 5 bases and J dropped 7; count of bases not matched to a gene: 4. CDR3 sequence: CASSRTGFEKLFF. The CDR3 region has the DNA TGTGCCAGCAGCCGGACAGGATTTGAAAAACTGTTTTTT.